The present TCR beta chain was sequenced within a study of cytomegalovirus exposure and HLA in healthy donors. Study-wide results and caveats: High sensitivity and specificity were reportedly achieved when the classifier diagnosed cytomegalovirus status.

Primers for the PCR totalled 60 Vbeta and 13 Jbeta. Profiled with immunoSEQ multiplex PCR; TCRdb holds only in-frame clones, not every one. The table has roughly 140,000 clones, roughly 78% seen once. As concerns this clone: The antigen remains undetermined.

CDR3 length equals 15 residues. The V end was cut by 2 bases, the J end by 3 bases, with 14 bases between. Germline lookup yields CDR1 MNHEY and CDR2 SMNVEV (reference sequence). The sequencing input was PBMCs. The chain couples TRBV27 to TRBJ2-7; maybe TRBD1 (5 bases). The sequence was obtained from a man aged 25 to 40 in good health and CMV-seronegative. The CDR3 sequence: CASSLRAGPRYEQYF. The CDR3 nucleotides are TGTGCCAGCAGTTTAAGGGCAGGGCCCCGCTACGAGCAGTACTTC.